The T cell receptor beta chain described here comes from a study of T cell repertoires in cytomegalovirus infection. Background on the study: Indicated by public TCR beta signatures were CMV infection and matching HLA type. Regarding the study as a whole: Carriers of CMV and the relevant HLA type were discriminated by public TCR beta frequency.

The sample holds a few counts of this clonotype. Its antigen is not identified. TCRdb reprocessed the reads with MiXCR, giving one entry per CDR3 protein. The data show around 490,000 distinct CDR3 sequences, with around 27% seen just once and roughly 13% held by the top ten. The sequence was obtained from a human donor in good health (CMV status not recorded). Some clones in this sample may be carry-over from other donors' samples. Source material: PBMCs.

CDR3 loop: CASSSSGGGRRTDTQYF. DNA of the CDR3: TGTGCCAGCAGCTCTTCGGGGGGCGGGAGAAGGACAGATACGCAGTATTTT. The chain recombines TRBV11-2 with TRBJ2-3; TRBD2 is a possible D gene (7 bases). This CDR3 has 17 amino acids. Germline CDR1 reads SGHAT; CDR2 reads FQNNGV. V was shortened by 4 bases and J by 3 bases, with 20 bases between the two germline ends.